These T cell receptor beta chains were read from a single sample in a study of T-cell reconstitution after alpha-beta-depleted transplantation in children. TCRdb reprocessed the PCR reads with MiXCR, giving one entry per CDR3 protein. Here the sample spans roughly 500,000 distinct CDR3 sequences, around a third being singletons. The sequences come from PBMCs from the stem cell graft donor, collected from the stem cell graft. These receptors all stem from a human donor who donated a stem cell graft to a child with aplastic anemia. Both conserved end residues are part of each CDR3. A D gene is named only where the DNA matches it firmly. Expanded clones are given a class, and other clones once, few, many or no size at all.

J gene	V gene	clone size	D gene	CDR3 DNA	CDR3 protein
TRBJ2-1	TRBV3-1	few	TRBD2	TGTGCCAGCAGCCAGTATTCACAGGCCGGGACTAGCGGCCATGAGCAGTTCTTC	CASSQYSQAGTSGHEQFF
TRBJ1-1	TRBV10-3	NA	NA	TGTGCCAGCGTACTCGGCCTGAACACTGAAGCTTTCTTT	CASVLGLNTEAFF
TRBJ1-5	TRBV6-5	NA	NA	TGTGCCAGCAGTTACTCGTCCAGGCAGCTCTATAGCAATCAGCCCCAGCATTTT	CASSYSSRQLYSNQPQHF
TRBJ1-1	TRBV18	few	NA	TGTGCCAGCGCGCTGGGACAGAACACTGAAGCTTTCTTT	CASALGQNTEAFF
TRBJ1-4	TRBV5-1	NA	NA	TGCGCCAGCAGCTTGGTCCCAGGGAATGAAAAACTGTTTTTT	CASSLVPGNEKLFF
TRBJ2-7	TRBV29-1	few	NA	TGCAGCGCTGGGGACTACGAGCAGTACTTC	CSAGDYEQYF
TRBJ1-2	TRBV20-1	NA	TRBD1	TGCAGAGCTCGGGGGACAGACCACGGCTACACCTTC	CRARGTDHGYTF
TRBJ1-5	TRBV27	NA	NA	TGTGCCAGCAGTTTCGAAGGAAATCACAATCAGCCCCAGCATTTT	CASSFEGNHNQPQHF
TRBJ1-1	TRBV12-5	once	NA	TGTGCTAGTGGTTTATTTCAGGGCACTGAAGCTTTCTTT	CASGLFQGTEAFF
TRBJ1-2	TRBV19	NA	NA	TGTGCCAGTAGGGACCCAGGGGACTATGGCTACACCTTC	CASRDPGDYGYTF
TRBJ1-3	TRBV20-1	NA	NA	TGCAGTGCTAGGATAGGTTCTGGAAACACCATATATTTT	CSARIGSGNTIYF
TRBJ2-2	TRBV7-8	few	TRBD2	TGTGCCAGCAGCTCAAAGAGGGACTACCTAAACACCGGGGAGCTGTTTTTT	CASSSKRDYLNTGELFF
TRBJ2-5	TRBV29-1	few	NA	TGCAGCGTTGAAGATCTAGGCAGTCAACAAGAGACCCAGTACTTC	CSVEDLGSQQETQYF
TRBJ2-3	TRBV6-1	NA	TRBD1	TGTGCCAGCAGTGAAGGTCACAGGGGAACAGATACGCAGTATTTT	CASSEGHRGTDTQYF
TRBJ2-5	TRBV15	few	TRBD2	TGTGCCACCAGCAGAGATCCGGCGGGAGTAGAGACCCAGTACTTC	CATSRDPAGVETQYF
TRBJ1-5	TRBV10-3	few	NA	TGTGCCATCAGTGTGGGGAATCAGCCCCAGCATTTT	CAISVGNQPQHF
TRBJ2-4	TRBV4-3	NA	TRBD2	TGCGCCAGCAGCCAAGATCGGGGGACTAGACGCTTCAGGTTC	CASSQDRGTRRFRF
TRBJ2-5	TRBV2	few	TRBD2	TGTGCCAGCAGTTTCACCCGGACTAGCGGAACCTATCAAGAGACCCAGTACTTC	CASSFTRTSGTYQETQYF
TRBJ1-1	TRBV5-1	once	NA	TGCGCCAGCAGCTTTGGTCCTCACCCGAACACTGAAGCTTTCTTT	CASSFGPHPNTEAFF
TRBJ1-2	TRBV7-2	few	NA	TGTGCCAGCAGCTTAAAACGAATCTGGGTCTATGGCTACACCTTC	CASSLKRIWVYGYTF
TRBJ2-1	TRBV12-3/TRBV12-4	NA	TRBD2	TGTGCCAGCAGGCGAAGACTAGCGGGATGGAATGAGCAGTTCTTC	CASRRRLAGWNEQFF
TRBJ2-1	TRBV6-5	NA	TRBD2	TGTGCCAGCAGTTACTCGATAGCGGGAGGGCACAATGAGCAGTTCTTC	CASSYSIAGGHNEQFF
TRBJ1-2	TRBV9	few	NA	TGTGCCAGCAGCCCCCCAGGTTGGGGCTACACCTTC	CASSPPGWGYTF
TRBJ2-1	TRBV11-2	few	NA	TGTGCCAGCAGCTTAAGCGGCAGGGGCAATGAGCAGTTCTTC	CASSLSGRGNEQFF
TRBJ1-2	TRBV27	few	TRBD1	TGTGCCAGCAGTTTACAGGGGGGGCCGCACTATGGCTACACCTTC	CASSLQGGPHYGYTF
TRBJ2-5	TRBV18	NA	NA	TGTGCCAGCTCACCAGGACAGAACCAAGAGACCCAGTACTTC	CASSPGQNQETQYF
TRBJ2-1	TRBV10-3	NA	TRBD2	TGTGCCATCAGTCAAAGCGGGAGTTCCTACAATGAGCAGTTCTTC	CAISQSGSSYNEQFF
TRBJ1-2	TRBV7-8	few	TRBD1	TGTGCCAGCAGCCCCGACAGGGGGCGGATTTATGGCTACACCTTC	CASSPDRGRIYGYTF
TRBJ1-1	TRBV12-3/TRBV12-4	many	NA	TGTGCCAGCAGTTTATCGGGGGGCACTGAAGCTTTCTTT	CASSLSGGTEAFF
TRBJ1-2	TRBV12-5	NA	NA	TGTGCTAGTGGGGCACAGCAAAACTATGGCTACACCTTC	CASGAQQNYGYTF
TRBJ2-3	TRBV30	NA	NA	TGTGCCTGGAGTGTAACCGGGCGCACAGATACGCAGTATTTT	CAWSVTGRTDTQYF
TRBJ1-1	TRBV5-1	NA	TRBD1	TGCGCCAGCAGCCCCCCCCGGACAGGGGATGAGCGAGCTTTCTTT	CASSPPRTGDERAFF
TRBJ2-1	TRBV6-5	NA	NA	TGTGCCAGCAGTTACATGAGAAGCGGCGAGCAGTTCTTC	CASSYMRSGEQFF
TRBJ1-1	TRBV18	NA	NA	TGTGCCAGCTCACGGGACAATCCGAACACTGAAGCTTTCTTT	CASSRDNPNTEAFF
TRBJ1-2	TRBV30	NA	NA	TGTGCCTTGGCACAGGGAGGCTACACCTTC	CALAQGGYTF
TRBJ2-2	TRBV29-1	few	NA	TGCAGCGTTGGGCAGCCGAACACCGGGGAGCTGTTTTTT	CSVGQPNTGELFF
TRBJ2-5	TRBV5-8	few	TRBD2	TGTGCCAGCAGGGCAGGACTAGCGCCGATTCAAGAGACCCAGTACTTC	CASRAGLAPIQETQYF
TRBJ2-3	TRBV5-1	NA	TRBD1	TGCGCCAGCAGCCGGGGGCTAGCGGACAGGGGAGATACGCAGTATTTT	CASSRGLADRGDTQYF
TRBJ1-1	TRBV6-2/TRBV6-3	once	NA	TGTGCCAGCAGTTACCCAGGAGGCATGAACACTGAAGCTTTCTTT	CASSYPGGMNTEAFF
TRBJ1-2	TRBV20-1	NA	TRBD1	TGCAGTGCTAGAGCCTTGGGACAGGGAGACTATGGCTACACCTTC	CSARALGQGDYGYTF
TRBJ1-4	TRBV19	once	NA	TGTGCTGCCAGTATTGGATCCGCCCTTCCGGCAACTAATGAAAAACTGTTTTTT	CAASIGSALPATNEKLFF
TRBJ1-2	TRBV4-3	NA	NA	TGCGCCAGCAGCCAAGAACGGGGGCCCCATGGCTACACCTTC	CASSQERGPHGYTF
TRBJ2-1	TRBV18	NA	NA	TGTGCCAGCTCACCAGGGGAACATGAGCAGTTCTTC	CASSPGEHEQFF
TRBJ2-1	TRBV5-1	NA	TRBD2	TGCGCCAGCAACGCGGGACTAGCGGGCTCCTGGTCCTACAATGAGCAGTTCTTC	CASNAGLAGSWSYNEQFF
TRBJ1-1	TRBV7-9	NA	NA	TGTGCCAGCAGCTTAGCGAGCCCGATGAACACTGAAGCTTTCTTT	CASSLASPMNTEAFF
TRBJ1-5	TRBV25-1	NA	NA	TGTGCCAGCAGTCCGGGCGGTGGAGGGGGGAGAAATCAGCCCCAGCATTTT	CASSPGGGGGRNQPQHF
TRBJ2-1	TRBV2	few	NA	TGTGCCAGCCAGCGGGTGTTTAGCTCCTACAATGAGCAGTTCTTC	CASQRVFSSYNEQFF
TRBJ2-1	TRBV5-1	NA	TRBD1	TGCGCCAGCAGCCCAAGGGGACAGGGGGCCTCTAGCTCCTACAATGAGCAGTTCTTC	CASSPRGQGASSSYNEQFF
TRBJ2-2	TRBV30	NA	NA	TGTGCCTGGGGGAGTCGCAGGTCCAAACACAGGGTTTTGAGCACCGGGGAGCTGTTTTTT	CAWGSRRSKHRVLSTGELFF
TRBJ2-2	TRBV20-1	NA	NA	TGCAGTGCTAATTATCAGGGAACCGGGGAGCTGTTTTTT	CSANYQGTGELFF
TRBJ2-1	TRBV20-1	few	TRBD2	TGCAGTGAGGGTAGCGGGAGTCGACATGAGCAGTTCTTC	CSEGSGSRHEQFF
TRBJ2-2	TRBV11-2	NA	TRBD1	TGTGCCAGCAGCTTATACAGGGGGTTCGGGGAGCTGTTTTTT	CASSLYRGFGELFF
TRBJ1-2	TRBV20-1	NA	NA	TGCAGTGCTATGCAGGAATCTAACTATGGCTACACCTTC	CSAMQESNYGYTF
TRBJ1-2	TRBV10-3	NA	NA	TGTGCCATCAGTGAGTCGATCGGGTCTAACTATGGCTACACCTTC	CAISESIGSNYGYTF